Given below is one T cell receptor (beta chain) in context. The antigen is undetermined. The record originates from a study of T cell responses to AZD1222 COVID-19 vaccine. Study-wide results and caveats: Spike-spanning, vaccine-associated CD4 TCRs were dominant at 160-218 and 743-854.

Libraries were prepared by immunoSEQ multiplex PCR; TCRdb keeps only in-frame clonotypes and omits some of them. Found here are fewer than 85,000 clones, about 88% of them singletons; the top ten hold 7.5% to 10%. The material was peripheral blood, obtained 28 days after the second AZD1222 dose. This clonotype originated in an adult who received the AZD1222 COVID-19 vaccine.

In nucleotides, the CDR3 is TGTGCCAGCACGGACAGGGCCATGGGGGGCTACACCTTC. Protein sequence: CASTDRAMGGYTF. This chain uses TRBV3-1 (or the pseudogene TRBV3-2) with TRBJ1-2; 8 bases fit TRBD1. The CDR3 runs 13 residues. V lost 7 bases to trimming and J lost 8 bases; unmatched junction nucleotides: 9. The germline CDR1 and CDR2 sequences are LGHDT and YNNKEL (reference sequence).